The 12 T cell receptor beta chains below all came from one sample that was sequenced in a study of T-cell memory formation after mild COVID-19. TCRdb fed the 5' RACE reads into MiXCR, producing one record per CDR3 protein. Altogether about 170,000 distinct CDR3 sequences are present, roughly 13% being singletons, with the ten largest covering 2.5% to 3.5%. Sequencing input: PBMCs or a T cell subset sorted from them (not recorded which). These receptors were obtained from a young man who had mild COVID-19 (a few samples of this study predate the infection). Cell type and time point are not known.

This clonotype was picked up a small number of times. The chain combines TRBV27 with TRBJ1-1; 7 positions agree with TRBD1. V shed 2 bases, J shed 4 bases, and the junction held 7 bases outside the gene matches. CDR1 MNHEY and CDR2 SMNVEV come from the germline V gene (reference sequence). CDR3 length: 15 amino acids. The CDR3 coding sequence is TGTGCCAGCAGTTTAAAGACAGGGACAAGCACTGAAGCTTTCTTT. Translated: CASSLKTGTSTEAFF.

This clonotype was counted only a few times. V is TRBV18 and J is TRBJ2-7, with 7 positions matching TRBD1. CDR3 size: 14 residues. Unmatched junction bases numbered 8, after V lost 6 bases and J lost 3 bases. Per germline, CDR1 KGHSH and CDR2 LQKENI. The CDR3 DNA is TGTGCCAGCTCGATCCGGGACAGCAACTACGAGCAGTACTTC. This translates into CASSIRDSNYEQYF.

This clonotype was counted ten times or more. V is TRBV7-6 and J is TRBJ2-3, with D maybe TRBD1 (6 bases). V dropped 4 bases and J dropped 9 bases, with 23 bases sitting between them. CDR1 and CDR2 from the germline V gene are SGHVS and FNYEAQ. The CDR3 totals 16 residues. The CDR3 sequence: CASSYLWKQGANTQYF. The CDR3 DNA reads as TGTGCCAGCAGCTATCTATGGAAACAGGGAGCCAACACGCAGTATTTT.

By its share, this clonotype is medium-sized. V is TRBV4-3 and J is TRBJ1-2, with D tentatively TRBD1 (6 bases). From germline, CDR1 is LGHNA and CDR2 YSLEER. The CDR3 is made up of 16 amino acids. Deletions cut 0 bases from V and 4 bases from J, with 15 bases between. The CDR3 bases are TGCGCCAGCAGCCAAGATTACGGGGGCGGAGGCTATGGCTACACCTTC. As protein: CASSQDYGGGGYGYTF.

The V gene is TRBV12-3 or TRBV12-4, the J gene TRBJ1-4; D unclear. V was cut by 6 bases and J by 5 bases, with 10 bases left in between. The CDR3 sequence is 13 residues long. The CDR3 DNA sequence: TGTGCCAGCAGCCCCTCCCGAAATGAAAAACTGTTTTTT. Translating it yields CASSPSRNEKLFF.

In its sample, this clonotype was seen a few times. The chain links TRBV4-1 to TRBJ1-1; D not resolved. CDR3 length equals 14 residues. V lost 6 bases and J lost 1, with 12 bases in between. Germline values: CDR1 MGHRA, CDR2 YSYEKL. The CDR3 loop is CASSHQIGNTEAFF. The CDR3 DNA sequence: TGCGCCAGCAGTCACCAGATCGGGAACACTGAAGCTTTCTTT.

This clonotype was seen more than once but under ten times. This sequence joins TRBV7-9 and TRBJ2-5; D is perhaps TRBD2 (6 bases). The V gene's germline CDR1 is SEHNR and CDR2 FQNEAQ (reference sequence). Trimming took off 2 bases at V and 3 bases at J, with 16 bases between the two ends. The CDR3 is 16 amino acids. The chain's CDR3 is CASSLRPGTSKETQYF. The CDR3 coding sequence is TGTGCCAGCAGCTTACGTCCCGGGACTTCAAAAGAGACCCAGTACTTC. Full variable domain (outside the CDR3, taken from reference TRBV7-9 and TRBJ2-5): DTGVSQNPRHKITKRGQNVTFRCDPISEHNRLYWYRQTLGQGPEFLTYFQNEAQLEKSRLLSDRFSAERPKGSFSTLEIQRTEQGDSAMYLCASSLRPGTSKETQYFGPGTRLLVL.

This clonotype was detected a few times. This chain uses TRBV20-1 with TRBJ1-1; no clear D gene. This CDR3 region has 12 residues. Trimming took 5 bases from V and 1 from J, leaving 8 bases between them. CDR1 and CDR2 (germline): DFQATT, SNEGSKA (reference sequence). CDR3: CSASPGNTEAFF. The DNA for the CDR3 is TGCAGTGCTTCCCCAGGGAACACTGAAGCTTTCTTT.

This clonotype has ten or more counts. The rearrangement links TRBV20-1 to TRBJ1-2, with 9 bases fitting TRBD1. The CDR3 has 13 amino acids. Germline V gene sequence: CDR1 DFQATT, CDR2 SNEGSKA (reference sequence). Unmatched junction bases numbered 4, after V lost 2 bases and J lost 6 bases. The CDR3 DNA reads as TGCAGTGCTAGATACAGGGGGCGGAATGGCTACACCTTC. Encoded protein: CSARYRGRNGYTF.

The V and J genes are TRBV20-1 and TRBJ1-3; tentatively, D is TRBD1 (5 bases). V lost 5 bases and J 0 bases, leaving 14 bases between the germline ends. The CDR3 sequence is 15 residues long. In germline, CDR1 is DFQATT, CDR2 SNEGSKA (reference sequence). In nucleotides, the CDR3 is TGCAGTGCTGGTCGCACGGGGACCTCTGGAAACACCATATATTTT. Its translation: CSAGRTGTSGNTIYF.

The chain is built from TRBV28 and TRBJ2-3, with D unresolved. From germline, CDR1 is MDHEN and CDR2 SYDVKM. CDR3 size: 12 residues. Between the trimmed V and J ends, which lost 3 bases and 3 bases, there was a span of 4 bases. The CDR3 region has the DNA TGTGCCAGCAGTTTGCTAACAGATACGCAGTATTTT. It translates to CASSLLTDTQYF.

This clonotype appeared a few times. This sequence joins TRBV7-2 and TRBJ2-7; TRBD2 matches 8 bases. Germline CDR1 SGHTA, CDR2 FQGNSA. The CDR3 is 13 residues long. V gave up 8 bases and J gave up 4 bases; unmatched junction bases: 7. In DNA, the CDR3 is TGTGCCAGCGCCACCGGGGGGGGTTACGAGCAGTACTTC. This encodes CASATGGGYEQYF.